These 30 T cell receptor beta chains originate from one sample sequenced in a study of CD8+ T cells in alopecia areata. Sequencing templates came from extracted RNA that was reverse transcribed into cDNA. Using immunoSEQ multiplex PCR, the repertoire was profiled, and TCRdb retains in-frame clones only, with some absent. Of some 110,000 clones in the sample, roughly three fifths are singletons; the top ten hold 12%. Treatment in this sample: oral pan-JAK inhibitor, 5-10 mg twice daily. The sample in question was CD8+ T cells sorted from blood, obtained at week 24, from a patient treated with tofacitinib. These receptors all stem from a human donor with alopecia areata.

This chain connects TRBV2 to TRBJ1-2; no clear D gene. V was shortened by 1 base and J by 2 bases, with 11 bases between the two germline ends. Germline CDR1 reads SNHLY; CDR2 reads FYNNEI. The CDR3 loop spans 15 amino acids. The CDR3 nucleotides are TGTGCCAGCAGTGAAGTTGTCAGAACAAACTATGGCTACACCTTC. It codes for CASSEVVRTNYGYTF.

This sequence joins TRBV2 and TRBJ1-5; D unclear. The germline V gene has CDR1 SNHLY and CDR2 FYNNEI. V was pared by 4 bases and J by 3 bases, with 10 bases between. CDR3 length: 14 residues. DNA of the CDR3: TGTGCCAGCAGTGGCGACGGACCCAATCAGCCCCAGCATTTT. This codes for CASSGDGPNQPQHF.

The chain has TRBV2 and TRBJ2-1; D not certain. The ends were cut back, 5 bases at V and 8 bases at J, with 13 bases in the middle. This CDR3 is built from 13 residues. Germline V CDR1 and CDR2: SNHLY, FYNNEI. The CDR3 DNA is TGTGCCAGCAGTCCCTCGCGGAGCGATGAGCAGTTCTTC. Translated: CASSPSRSDEQFF. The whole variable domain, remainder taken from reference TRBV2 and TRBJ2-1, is EPEVTQTPSHQVTQMGQEVILRCVPISNHLYFYWYRQILGQKVEFLVSFYNNEISEKSEIFDDQFSVERPDGSNFTLKIRSTKLEDSAMYFCASSPSRSDEQFFGPGTRLTVL.

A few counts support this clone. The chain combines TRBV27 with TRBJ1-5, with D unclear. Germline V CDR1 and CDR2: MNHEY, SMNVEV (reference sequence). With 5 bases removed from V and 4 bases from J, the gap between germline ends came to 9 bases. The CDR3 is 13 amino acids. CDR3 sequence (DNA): TGTGCCAGCAGTCCTAGGGAGAATCAGCCCCAGCATTTT. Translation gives CASSPRENQPQHF.

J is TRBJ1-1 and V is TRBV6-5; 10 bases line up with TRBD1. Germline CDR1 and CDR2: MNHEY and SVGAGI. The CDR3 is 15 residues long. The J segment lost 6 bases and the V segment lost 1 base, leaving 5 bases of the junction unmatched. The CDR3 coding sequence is TGTGCCAGCAGTTACTGGACAGGGGGGAGCGCTGAAGCTTTCTTT. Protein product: CASSYWTGGSAEAFF.

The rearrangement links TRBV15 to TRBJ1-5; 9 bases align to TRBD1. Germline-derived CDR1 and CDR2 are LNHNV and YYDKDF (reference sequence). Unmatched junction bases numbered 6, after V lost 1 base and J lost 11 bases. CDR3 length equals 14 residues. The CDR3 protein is CATSRGLDRGSQHF. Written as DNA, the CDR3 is TGTGCCACCAGCAGAGGGCTGGACAGGGGATCCCAGCATTTT.

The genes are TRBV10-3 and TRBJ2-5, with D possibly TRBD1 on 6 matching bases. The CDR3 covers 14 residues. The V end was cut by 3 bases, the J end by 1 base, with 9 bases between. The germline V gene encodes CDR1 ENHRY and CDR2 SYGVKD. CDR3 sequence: CAISDGDIQETQYF. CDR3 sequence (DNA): TGTGCCATCAGTGACGGGGACATCCAAGAGACCCAGTACTTC.

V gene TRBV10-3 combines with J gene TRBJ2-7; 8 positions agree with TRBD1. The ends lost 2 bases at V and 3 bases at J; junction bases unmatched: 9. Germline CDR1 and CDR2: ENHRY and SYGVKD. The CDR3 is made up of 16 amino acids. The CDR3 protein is CAISEPPDRENYEQYF. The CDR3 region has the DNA TGTGCCATCAGTGAGCCTCCGGACAGGGAGAACTACGAGCAGTACTTC.

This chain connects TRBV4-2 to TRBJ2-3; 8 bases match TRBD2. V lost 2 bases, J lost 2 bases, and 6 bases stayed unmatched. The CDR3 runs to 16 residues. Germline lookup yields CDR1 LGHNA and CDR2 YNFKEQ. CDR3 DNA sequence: TGTGCCAGCAGCCAATGGAGTAGCGGGGACACAGATACGCAGTATTTT. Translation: CASSQWSSGDTDTQYF.

Written as DNA, the CDR3 is TGCAGCGTTGAAGCCCCTCGACCTCGAGGCACTGAAGCTTTCTTT. This encodes CSVEAPRPRGTEAFF. V usage is TRBV29-1 and J usage is TRBJ1-1; unclear D gene. In germline, CDR1 is SQVTM, CDR2 ANQGSEA. Trimming left V 1 base short and J 4 bases short, with 16 bases between. The length of the CDR3 is 15 residues.

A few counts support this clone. The CDR3 DNA follows: TGTGCCAGCAGTGATTCCGGGACAAGCCGCGGCTACACCTTC. It translates to CASSDSGTSRGYTF. The V gene is TRBV6-1, the J gene TRBJ1-2; perhaps TRBD1 as D (6 bases). This CDR3 spans 14 amino acids. Per germline, CDR1 MNHNS and CDR2 SASEGT. Trimming took 3 bases from V and 8 from J, leaving 16 bases between them.

CDR3 DNA: TGTGCCAGCAATAGACATTATCAGCCCCAGCATTTT. Amino acid sequence: CASNRHYQPQHF. V gene TRBV5-7 combines with J gene TRBJ1-5, with D hard to call. TRBV5-7 is an ORF, with its function uncertain. The V and J ends lost 6 bases and 5 bases respectively, with 9 bases between them. This CDR3 is built from 12 residues.

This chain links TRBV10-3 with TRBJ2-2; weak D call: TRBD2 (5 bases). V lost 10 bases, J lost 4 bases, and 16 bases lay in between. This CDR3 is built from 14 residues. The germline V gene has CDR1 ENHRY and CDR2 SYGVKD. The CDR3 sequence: CATSLRAGTGELFF. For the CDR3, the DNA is TGTGCCACGAGTCTGCGGGCGGGCACCGGGGAGCTGTTTTTT.

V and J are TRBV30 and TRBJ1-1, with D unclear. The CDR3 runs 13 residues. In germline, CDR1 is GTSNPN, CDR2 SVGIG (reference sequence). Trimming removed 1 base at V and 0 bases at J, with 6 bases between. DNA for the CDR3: TGTGCCTGGAGTGCAGACATGAACACTGAAGCTTTCTTT. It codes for CAWSADMNTEAFF.

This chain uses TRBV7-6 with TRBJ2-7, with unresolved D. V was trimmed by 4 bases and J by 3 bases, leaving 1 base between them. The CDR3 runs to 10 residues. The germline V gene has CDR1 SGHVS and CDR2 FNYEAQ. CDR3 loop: CASSYYEQYF. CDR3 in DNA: TGTGCCAGCAGCTACTACGAGCAGTACTTC.

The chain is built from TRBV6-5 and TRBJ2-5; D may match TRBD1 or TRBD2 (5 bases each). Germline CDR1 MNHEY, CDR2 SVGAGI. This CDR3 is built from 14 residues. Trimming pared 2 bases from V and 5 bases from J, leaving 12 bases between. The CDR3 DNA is TGTGCCAGCAGTTACACTCTAGAGGGGGAGACCCAGTACTTC. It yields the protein CASSYTLEGETQYF.

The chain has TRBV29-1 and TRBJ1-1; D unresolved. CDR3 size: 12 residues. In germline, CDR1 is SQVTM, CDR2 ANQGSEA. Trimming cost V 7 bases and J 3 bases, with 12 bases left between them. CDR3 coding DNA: TGCAGCGGCCAATTACCAGACACTGAAGCTTTCTTT. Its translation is CSGQLPDTEAFF.

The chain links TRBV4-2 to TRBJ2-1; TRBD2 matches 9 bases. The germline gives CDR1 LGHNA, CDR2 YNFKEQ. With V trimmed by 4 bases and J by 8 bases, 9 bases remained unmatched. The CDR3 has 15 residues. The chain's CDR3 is CASSPTPSGVDEQFF. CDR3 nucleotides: TGTGCCAGCAGCCCGACCCCTAGCGGGGTGGATGAGCAGTTCTTC.

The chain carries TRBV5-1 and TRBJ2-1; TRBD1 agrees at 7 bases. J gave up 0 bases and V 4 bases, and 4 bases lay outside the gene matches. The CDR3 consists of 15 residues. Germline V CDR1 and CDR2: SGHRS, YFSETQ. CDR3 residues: CASSGGQSSYNEQFF. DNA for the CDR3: TGCGCCAGCAGCGGGGGACAGAGCTCCTACAATGAGCAGTTCTTC.

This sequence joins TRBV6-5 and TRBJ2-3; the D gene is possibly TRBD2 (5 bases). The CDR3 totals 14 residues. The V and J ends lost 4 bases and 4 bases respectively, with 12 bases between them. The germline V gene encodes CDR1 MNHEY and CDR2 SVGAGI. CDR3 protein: CASSLIGLPDTQYF. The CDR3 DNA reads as TGTGCCAGCAGTTTGATCGGACTCCCAGATACGCAGTATTTT.

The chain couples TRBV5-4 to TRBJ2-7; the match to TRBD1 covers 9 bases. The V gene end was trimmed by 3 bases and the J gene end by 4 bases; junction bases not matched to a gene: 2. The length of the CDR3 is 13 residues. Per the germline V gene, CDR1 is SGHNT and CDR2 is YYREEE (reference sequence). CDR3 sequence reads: CASSSGQGYEQYF. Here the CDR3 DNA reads TGTGCCAGCAGCTCGGGACAGGGATACGAGCAGTACTTC.

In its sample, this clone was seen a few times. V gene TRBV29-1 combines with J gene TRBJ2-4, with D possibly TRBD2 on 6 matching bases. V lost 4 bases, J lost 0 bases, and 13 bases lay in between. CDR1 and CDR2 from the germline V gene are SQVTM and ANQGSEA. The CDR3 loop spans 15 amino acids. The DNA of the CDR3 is TGCAGCGTTGTCGGGGGTTTGATAGCCAAAAACATTCAGTACTTC. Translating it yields CSVVGGLIAKNIQYF.

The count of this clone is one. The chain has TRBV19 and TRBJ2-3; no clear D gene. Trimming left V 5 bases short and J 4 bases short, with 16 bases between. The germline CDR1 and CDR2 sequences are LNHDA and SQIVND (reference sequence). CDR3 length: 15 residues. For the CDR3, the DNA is TGTGCCAGTAGTCCCAAGACTGAATATGCAGATACGCAGTATTTT. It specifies CASSPKTEYADTQYF.

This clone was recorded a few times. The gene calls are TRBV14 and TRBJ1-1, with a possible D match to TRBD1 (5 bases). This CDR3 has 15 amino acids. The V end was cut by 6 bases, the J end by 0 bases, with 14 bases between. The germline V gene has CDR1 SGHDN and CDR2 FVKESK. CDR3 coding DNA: TGTGCCAGCAGGCCCCTTGGGACGGTGAACACTGAAGCTTTCTTT. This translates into CASRPLGTVNTEAFF.

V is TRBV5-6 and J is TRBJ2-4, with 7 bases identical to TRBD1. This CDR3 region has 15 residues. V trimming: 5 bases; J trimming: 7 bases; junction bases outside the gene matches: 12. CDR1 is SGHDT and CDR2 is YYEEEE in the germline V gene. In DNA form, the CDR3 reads TGTGCCAGCAGTCCGGTTACAGGGGACGTTAACATTCAGTACTTC. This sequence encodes CASSPVTGDVNIQYF.

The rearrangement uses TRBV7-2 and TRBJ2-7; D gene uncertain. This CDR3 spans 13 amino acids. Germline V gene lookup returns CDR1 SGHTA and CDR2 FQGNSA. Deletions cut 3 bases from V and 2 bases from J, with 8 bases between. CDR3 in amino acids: CASSLAPAYEQYF. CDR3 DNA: TGTGCCAGCAGCTTGGCTCCCGCCTACGAGCAGTACTTC. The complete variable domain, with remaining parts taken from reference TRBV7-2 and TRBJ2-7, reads GAGVSQSPSNKVTEKGKDVELRCDPISGHTALYWYRQSLGQGLEFLIYFQGNSAPDKSGLPSDRFSAERTGGSVSTLTIQRTQQEDSAVYLCASSLAPAYEQYFGPGTRLTVT.

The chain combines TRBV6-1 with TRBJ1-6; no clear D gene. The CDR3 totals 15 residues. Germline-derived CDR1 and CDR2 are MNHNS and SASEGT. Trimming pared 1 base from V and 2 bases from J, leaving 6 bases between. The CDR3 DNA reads TGTGCCAGCAGTGAAGAGGTAGCCTATAATTCACCCCTCCACTTT. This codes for CASSEEVAYNSPLHF.

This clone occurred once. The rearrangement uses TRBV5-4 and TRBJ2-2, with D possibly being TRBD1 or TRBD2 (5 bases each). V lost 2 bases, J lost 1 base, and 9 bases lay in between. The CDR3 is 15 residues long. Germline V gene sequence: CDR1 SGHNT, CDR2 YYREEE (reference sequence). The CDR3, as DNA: TGTGCCAGCAGCTTTAAGGGACGGAACACCGGGGAGCTGTTTTTT. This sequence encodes CASSFKGRNTGELFF.

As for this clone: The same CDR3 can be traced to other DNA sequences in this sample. The CDR3, as DNA: TGTGCCAGCAGCCGAGGGGATGAGCAGTTCTTC. Protein: CASSRGDEQFF. V gene TRBV27 combines with J gene TRBJ2-1; possibly TRBD1 or TRBD2 for D (5 bases each). The V end was cut by 6 bases, the J end by 8 bases, with 8 bases between. CDR1 is MNHEY and CDR2 is SMNVEV in the germline V gene (reference sequence). This CDR3 contains 11 residues.

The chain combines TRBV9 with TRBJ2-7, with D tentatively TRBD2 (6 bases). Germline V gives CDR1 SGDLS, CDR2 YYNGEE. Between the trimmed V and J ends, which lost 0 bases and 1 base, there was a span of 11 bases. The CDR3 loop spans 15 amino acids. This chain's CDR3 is CASSVESGFSYEQYF. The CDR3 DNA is TGTGCCAGCAGCGTAGAAAGCGGGTTTTCCTACGAGCAGTACTTC.